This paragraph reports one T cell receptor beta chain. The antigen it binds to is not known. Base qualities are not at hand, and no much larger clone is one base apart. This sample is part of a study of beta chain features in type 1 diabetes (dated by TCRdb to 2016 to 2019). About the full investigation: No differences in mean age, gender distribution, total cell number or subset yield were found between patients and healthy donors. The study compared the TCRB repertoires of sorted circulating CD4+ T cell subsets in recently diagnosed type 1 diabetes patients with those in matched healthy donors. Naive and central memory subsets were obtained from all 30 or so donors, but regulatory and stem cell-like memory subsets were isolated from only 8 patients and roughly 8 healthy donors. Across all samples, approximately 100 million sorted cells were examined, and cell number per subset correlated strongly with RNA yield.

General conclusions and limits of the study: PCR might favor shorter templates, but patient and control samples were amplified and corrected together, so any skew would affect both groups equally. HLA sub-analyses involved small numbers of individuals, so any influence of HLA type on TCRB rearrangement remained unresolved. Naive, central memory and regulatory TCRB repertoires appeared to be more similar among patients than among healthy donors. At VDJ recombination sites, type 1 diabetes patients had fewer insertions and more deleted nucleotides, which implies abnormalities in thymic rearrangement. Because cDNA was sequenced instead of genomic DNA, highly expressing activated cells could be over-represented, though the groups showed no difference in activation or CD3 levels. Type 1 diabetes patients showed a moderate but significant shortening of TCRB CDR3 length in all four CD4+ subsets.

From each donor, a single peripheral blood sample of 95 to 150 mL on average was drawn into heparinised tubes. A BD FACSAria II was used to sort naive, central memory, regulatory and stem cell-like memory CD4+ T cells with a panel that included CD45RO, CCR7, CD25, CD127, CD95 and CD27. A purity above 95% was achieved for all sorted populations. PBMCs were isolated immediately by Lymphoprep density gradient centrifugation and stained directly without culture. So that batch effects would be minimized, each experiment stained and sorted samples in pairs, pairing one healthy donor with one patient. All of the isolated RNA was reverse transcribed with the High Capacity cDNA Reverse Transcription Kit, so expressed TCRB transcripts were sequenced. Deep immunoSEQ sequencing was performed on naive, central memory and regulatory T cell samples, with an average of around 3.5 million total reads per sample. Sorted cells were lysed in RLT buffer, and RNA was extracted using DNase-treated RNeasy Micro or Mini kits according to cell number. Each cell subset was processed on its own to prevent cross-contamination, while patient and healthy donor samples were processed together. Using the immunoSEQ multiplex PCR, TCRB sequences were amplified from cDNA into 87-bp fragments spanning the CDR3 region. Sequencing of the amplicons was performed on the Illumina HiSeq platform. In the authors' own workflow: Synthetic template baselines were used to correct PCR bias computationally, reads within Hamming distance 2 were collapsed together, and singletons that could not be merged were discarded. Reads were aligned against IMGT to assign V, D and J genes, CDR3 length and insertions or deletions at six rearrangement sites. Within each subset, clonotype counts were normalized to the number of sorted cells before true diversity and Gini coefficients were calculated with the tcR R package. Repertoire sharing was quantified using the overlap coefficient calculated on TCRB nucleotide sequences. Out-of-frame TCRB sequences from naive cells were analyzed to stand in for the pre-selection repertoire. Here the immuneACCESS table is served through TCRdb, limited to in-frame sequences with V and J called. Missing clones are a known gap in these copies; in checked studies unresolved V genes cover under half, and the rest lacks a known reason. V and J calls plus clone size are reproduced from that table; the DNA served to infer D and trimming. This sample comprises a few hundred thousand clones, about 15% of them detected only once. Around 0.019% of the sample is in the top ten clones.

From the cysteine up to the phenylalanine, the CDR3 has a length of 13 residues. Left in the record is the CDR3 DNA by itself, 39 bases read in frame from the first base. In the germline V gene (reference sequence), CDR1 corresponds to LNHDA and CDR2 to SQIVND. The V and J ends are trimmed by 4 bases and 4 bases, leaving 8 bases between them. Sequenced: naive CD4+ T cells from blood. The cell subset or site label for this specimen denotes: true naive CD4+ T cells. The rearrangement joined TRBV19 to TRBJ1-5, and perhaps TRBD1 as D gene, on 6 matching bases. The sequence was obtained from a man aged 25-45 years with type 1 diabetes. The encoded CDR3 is CASSRTDNQPQHF. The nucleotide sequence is TGTGCCAGTAGTAGGACAGATAATCAGCCCCAGCATTTT.